This T cell receptor beta chain was identified during a study of early T cells in non-severe SARS-CoV-2 infection. About the research overall: Sequencing targeted bulk RNA from unsorted whole blood, leaving chains unpaired.

The CDR3 covers 15 residues. With 2 bases removed from V and 0 bases from J, the gap between germline ends came to 11 bases. Per germline, CDR1 LGHDT and CDR2 YNNKEL (reference sequence). The TCR library protocol attached unique molecular identifiers to the individual cDNA molecules. TCRdb used MiXCR to reprocess the 5' RACE reads, holding one entry per CDR3 protein. The table has approximately 90,000 distinct CDR3 sequences, approximately 12% seen once. This clonotype was counted a few times. The source of this sequence is an adult who was a healthcare worker with PCR-confirmed SARS-CoV-2 infection or an uninfected control (not recorded which). Specimen: whole blood, collected at baseline. The genes are TRBV3-1 and TRBJ2-7, with D possibly matching TRBD1 (6 bases). The CDR3 spells CASSQRRGGSYEQYF. The CDR3 nucleotides read TGTGCCAGCAGCCAACGCAGGGGCGGCTCCTACGAGCAGTACTTC.